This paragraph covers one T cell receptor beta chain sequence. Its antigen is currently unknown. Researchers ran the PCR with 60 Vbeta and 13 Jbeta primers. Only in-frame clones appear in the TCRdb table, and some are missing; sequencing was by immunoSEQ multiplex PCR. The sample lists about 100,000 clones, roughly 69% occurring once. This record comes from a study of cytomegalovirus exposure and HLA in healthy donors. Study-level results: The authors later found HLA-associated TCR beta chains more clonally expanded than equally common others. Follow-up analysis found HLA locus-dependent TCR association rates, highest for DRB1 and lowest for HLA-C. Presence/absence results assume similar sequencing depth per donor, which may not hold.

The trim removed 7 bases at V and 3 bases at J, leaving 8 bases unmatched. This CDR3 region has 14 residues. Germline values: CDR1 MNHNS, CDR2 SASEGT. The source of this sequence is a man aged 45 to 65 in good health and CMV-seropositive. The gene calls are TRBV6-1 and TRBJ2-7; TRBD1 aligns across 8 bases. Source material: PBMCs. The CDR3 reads CASTIQGEVYEQYF. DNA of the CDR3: TGTGCCAGCACCATACAGGGGGAAGTCTACGAGCAGTACTTC.